This TCR beta chain was sequenced for a study of blood T cell repertoires in COVID-19. CDR1 and CDR2 (germline): SNHLY, FYNNEI. The CDR3 loop spans 14 amino acids. The junction had 8 bases not matched to a gene; V was cut back by 6 bases and J by 5 bases. Per the original methods: Estimates of nucleated cell counts were drawn from the amplification of reference gene primers. TCRdb's copy holds only in-frame clones and misses some; the assay was immunoSEQ multiplex PCR. The V and J calls and clone size come from that table; D and trimming were worked out from the DNA. The sample lists 150,000 to 250,000 clones, roughly nine tenths occurring once.

This TCR came from a woman under 40 who had recovered from COVID-19. Sample: PBMCs or T cells enriched from blood (not recorded which). The genes are TRBV2 and TRBJ2-5; 8 positions agree with TRBD2. The CDR3 sequence is CASRDASGSETQYF. The CDR3 DNA is TGTGCCAGCAGGGACGCCAGCGGGAGCGAGACCCAGTACTTC.